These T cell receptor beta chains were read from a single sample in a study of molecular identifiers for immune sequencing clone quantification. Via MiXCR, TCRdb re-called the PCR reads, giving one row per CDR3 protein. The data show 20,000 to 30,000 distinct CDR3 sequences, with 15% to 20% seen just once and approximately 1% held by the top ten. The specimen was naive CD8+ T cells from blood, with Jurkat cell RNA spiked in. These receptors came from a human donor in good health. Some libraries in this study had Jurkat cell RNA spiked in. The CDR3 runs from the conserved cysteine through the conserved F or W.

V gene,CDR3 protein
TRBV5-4,CASSQGTEQETQYF
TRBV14,CASSRETFTGELFF
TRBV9,CASSVGGSDTQYF
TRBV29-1,CSVEERGQGPDTQYF
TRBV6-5,CASSPRTGTFVDGYTF
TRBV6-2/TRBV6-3,CASSPDASPLHF
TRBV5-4,CASSLAPGLADSGANVLTF
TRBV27,CASRLQGIGQPQHF
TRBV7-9,CASSLINAANEKLFF
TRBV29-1,CSTYPRGTDTQYF
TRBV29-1,CSVEIGGETEAFF
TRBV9,CASSVVDQGYTDTQYF
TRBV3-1,CASSQGGAGANVLTF
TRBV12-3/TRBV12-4,CASTRGPGGQPQHF
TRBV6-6,CASSTGAANEKLFF
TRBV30,CAWQDRNTGELFF
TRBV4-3,CASSQDAVSKETQYF
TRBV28,CASSLTGSFTDTQYF
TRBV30,CAWNSGGAQETQYF
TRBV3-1,CASSPTRYSSYEQYF
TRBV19,CASSYDLGDTEAFF
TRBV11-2,CASSHPDTEAFF
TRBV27,CASSLRVSYEQYF
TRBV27,CASSLSRQGRGTDTQYF
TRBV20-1,CSAESGRNEQYF
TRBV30,CAWSGISDTQYF
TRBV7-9,CASSWERYSGANVLTF
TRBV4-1,CASRMTNLAKNIQYF